This T cell receptor beta chain is from a study of human T cells and chemical hapten exposure. Findings of the study overall: TCRs at high frequency, those above 1 in 1000, did not change with DPC sensitization.

Note on this clonotype: What it binds is unknown.

Time point given: patch test 1, 2 weeks after DPC sensitization. As to treatment: therapeutic diphenylcyclopropenone sensitization with weekly scalp DPC. Patients had alopecia, were aged 18 to 70, and were not pregnant. Each cDNA molecule in the library carried unique molecular identifiers. TCRdb fed the RACE reads into MiXCR, producing one record per CDR3 protein. The sample lists about 80,000 distinct CDR3 sequences; about a tenth were seen once. Germline V gene sequence: CDR1 SQVTM, CDR2 ANQGSEA. The CDR3 totals 10 residues. V was shortened by 5 bases and J by 1 base, with 2 bases between the two germline ends.

The sequence was collected from a woman aged 45 to 65 with alopecia areata. Some clones in this sample may be carry-over from other donors' samples. The material was whole blood, obtained in connection with sensitization to the hapten diphenylcyclopropenone (DPC). This chain joins TRBV29-1 and TRBJ1-1, with unresolved D. CDR3 amino acids: CSVSNTEAFF. The CDR3 DNA reads TGCAGCGTTTCGAACACTGAAGCTTTCTTT.